The 29 T cell receptor beta chains presented below share a single source sample, sequenced in a study of identifying expanded T cells in peripheral blood. TCRdb's table, derived via immunoSEQ multiplex PCR, lists solely in-frame clones and lacks some. The repertoire holds about 83,000 clones, with 70% to 90% as singletons. Input material: blood. The source is a person aged 18-70 years in good health.

The chain is built from TRBV19 and TRBJ2-5, with TRBD2 as a possible D gene (6 bases). This CDR3 has 13 residues. In germline, CDR1 is LNHDA, CDR2 SQIVND (reference sequence). V lost 7 bases to trimming and J lost 5 bases, with 14 bases between them. This CDR3 is CASTGRSRETQYF. The CDR3 DNA reads TGTGCCAGTACAGGGAGGTCCAGGGAGACCCAGTACTTC.

V is TRBV7-2 and J is TRBJ2-7, with a tentative D call TRBD2 (6 bases). The CDR3 is 15 residues long. V lost 2 bases and J lost 1, with 12 bases in between. CDR1 and CDR2 (germline): SGHTA, FQGNSA. The CDR3 is CASSLSGLTSYEQYF. CDR3 bases: TGTGCCAGCAGCTTATCGGGACTCACGTCCTACGAGCAGTACTTC.

The chain employs TRBV9 and TRBJ2-7, with 9 bases lining up with TRBD1. Trimming at V came to 0 bases and at J to 3 bases, leaving 7 bases not matched to a gene. CDR1 is SGDLS, CDR2 YYNGEE, per germline. The CDR3 consists of 16 residues. The CDR3 here is CASSVGSRTGDYEQYF. CDR3 coding DNA: TGTGCCAGCAGCGTAGGGTCCCGGACAGGGGACTACGAGCAGTACTTC.

The V gene is TRBV6-6, the J gene TRBJ1-2; TRBD1 matches 7 bases. Germline-derived CDR1 and CDR2 are MNHNY and SVGAGI (reference sequence). CDR3 length: 14 residues. Germline trimming cut 2 bases from V and 8 bases from J; bases unmatched to any gene: 8. CDR3 in DNA: TGTGCCAGCAGTTACCAATCGACAGGGATCGGCTACACCTTC. Protein sequence: CASSYQSTGIGYTF.

The rearrangement links TRBV25-1 to TRBJ2-5, with TRBD1 matching 9 bases. V dropped 11 bases and J dropped 4; count of bases not matched to a gene: 8. The CDR3 contains 13 residues. CDR1 MGHDK and CDR2 SYGVNS come from the germline V gene. The CDR3 sequence is CADRGGSLETQYF. The DNA of the CDR3 is TGTGCCGACAGGGGGGGATCCCTAGAGACCCAGTACTTC.

The J gene is TRBJ2-7, the V gene TRBV7-2, with 11 bases aligning to TRBD2. The V gene's germline CDR1 is SGHTA and CDR2 FQGNSA. The junction had 11 bases not matched to a gene; V was cut back by 4 bases and J by 3 bases. This CDR3 contains 17 residues. CDR3 protein: CASSSPRLAGFIYEQYF. The CDR3 DNA sequence: TGTGCCAGCAGCTCCCCCAGACTAGCGGGATTCATCTACGAGCAGTACTTC.

The chain recombines TRBV5-6 with TRBJ1-2, with TRBD1 matching 7 bases. V shed 7 bases, J shed 10 bases, and the junction held 19 bases outside the gene matches. CDR1 and CDR2 (germline): SGHDT, YYEEEE. CDR3 length: 15 residues. The CDR3 coding sequence is TGTGCCAGCCGCGAAACCCGGGACAGTGTTAGCCCCTACACCTTC. Residues: CASRETRDSVSPYTF.

This sequence joins TRBV9 and TRBJ2-3; TRBD1 agrees at 10 bases. This CDR3 contains 15 residues. CDR1 and CDR2 from the germline V gene are SGDLS and YYNGEE. V gave up 0 bases and J gave up 2 bases; unmatched junction bases: 0. The CDR3 region is CASSVGQGATDTQYF. As DNA, the CDR3 is TGTGCCAGCAGCGTAGGACAGGGGGCCACAGATACGCAGTATTTT.

The chain has TRBV5-1 and TRBJ2-3; tentative D call: TRBD2 (5 bases). CDR3 length: 16 residues. The ends were cut back, 0 bases at V and 2 bases at J, with 13 bases in the middle. Looked up from germline, CDR1 is SGHRS and CDR2 is YFSETQ. CDR3 protein: CASSLGVTSITDTQYF. In nucleotides, the CDR3 is TGCGCCAGCAGCTTGGGGGTCACTAGTATCACAGATACGCAGTATTTT.

A single count supports this clone. The chain carries TRBV2 and TRBJ2-7; TRBD1 might be the D (6 bases). The CDR3 contains 15 residues. CDR1 is SNHLY and CDR2 is FYNNEI in the germline V gene. V was pared by 3 bases and J by 2 bases, with 14 bases between. This chain's CDR3 is CASSDFGRGPYEQYF. Here the CDR3 DNA reads TGTGCCAGCAGTGATTTTGGCAGGGGCCCCTACGAGCAGTACTTC.

As concerns this clone: It is likely a read error: a sequence one base away is far more abundant. The chain has TRBV5-8 and TRBJ2-7; tentatively, D is TRBD1 or TRBD2 (5 bases each). The length of the CDR3 is 16 residues. Germline V gives CDR1 SGHTS, CDR2 YDEGEE. The ends were cut back, 0 bases at V and 3 bases at J, with 16 bases in the middle. The CDR3: CASSLGDRGRIYEQYF. CDR3 DNA: TGTGCCAGCAGCTTGGGGGACCGGGGCCGGATCTACGAGCAGTACTTC.

The rearrangement links TRBV5-6 to TRBJ2-1, with a tentative D call TRBD2 (6 bases). V lost 8 bases and J 8 bases, leaving 20 bases between the germline ends. The CDR3 covers 14 residues. CDR1 is SGHDT, CDR2 YYEEEE, per germline. This CDR3 is CASVTSLIFDEQFF. CDR3 nucleotide sequence: TGTGCCAGTGTGACTAGTTTAATTTTCGATGAGCAGTTCTTC.

The chain carries TRBV6-6 and TRBJ2-7; D gene unclear. V was shortened by 4 bases and J by 2 bases, with 12 bases between the two germline ends. Germline-derived CDR1 and CDR2 are MNHNY and SVGAGI (reference sequence). The CDR3 contains 14 residues. The CDR3 protein is CASSSLQAPYEQYF. The CDR3 DNA sequence: TGTGCCAGCAGTTCCCTGCAGGCTCCCTACGAGCAGTACTTC.

The CDR3 spells CASSDLGGLEAFF. The CDR3 bases are TGTGCCAGCAGCGATCTTGGGGGGCTTGAAGCTTTCTTT. The chain joins TRBV25-1 to TRBJ1-1, with D maybe TRBD1 (6 bases). V was trimmed by 6 bases and J by 7 bases, leaving 15 bases between them. CDR3 length: 13 residues. The germline gives CDR1 MGHDK, CDR2 SYGVNS.

V usage is TRBV5-1 and J usage is TRBJ2-7, with TRBD1 as a possible D gene (6 bases). The CDR3 is 13 amino acids. V lost 3 bases to trimming and J lost 6 bases, with 13 bases between them. CDR1 SGHRS and CDR2 YFSETQ come from the germline V gene. The CDR3 sequence: CASSSIRGGEQYF. In DNA, the CDR3 is TGCGCCAGCAGCTCGATCAGGGGTGGCGAGCAGTACTTC.

This chain joins TRBV4-1 and TRBJ2-7, with 8 positions matching TRBD2. After removal of 1 base from V and 4 bases from J, the junction contained 6 bases not matched to a gene. Per germline, CDR1 MGHRA and CDR2 YSYEKL. The CDR3 loop spans 15 amino acids. This CDR3 is CASSQVPGGPYEQYF. CDR3 nucleotides: TGCGCCAGCAGCCAAGTGCCGGGGGGGCCATACGAGCAGTACTTC.

Only one count was recorded for this clone. The chain uses TRBV19 and TRBJ2-5, with 12 bases lining up with TRBD1. The V gene end was trimmed by 5 bases and the J gene end by 4 bases; junction bases not matched to a gene: 8. The CDR3 loop spans 16 amino acids. Germline CDR1 is LNHDA and CDR2 is SQIVND (reference sequence). CDR3 in amino acids: CASSSGQGAGLETQYF. In nucleotides, the CDR3 is TGTGCCAGTAGTTCGGGACAGGGGGCTGGTCTAGAGACCCAGTACTTC.

The chain combines TRBV6-1 with TRBJ2-1, with 10 bases aligning to TRBD1. In germline, CDR1 is MNHNS, CDR2 SASEGT. Unmatched junction bases numbered 5, after V lost 3 bases and J lost 6 bases. The CDR3 loop spans 15 amino acids. CDR3 loop: CASSDRTGGFNEQFF. The CDR3 nucleotides read TGTGCCAGCAGTGATAGGACAGGGGGGTTCAATGAGCAGTTCTTC.

J is TRBJ1-1 and V is TRBV19, with D hard to call. Between the trimmed V and J ends, which lost 5 bases and 1 base, there was a span of 17 bases. CDR3 size: 16 residues. The V gene's germline CDR1 is LNHDA and CDR2 SQIVND (reference sequence). This chain's CDR3 is CASSARSGRANTEAFF. The CDR3 DNA is TGTGCCAGTAGTGCCCGCAGCGGGCGAGCGAACACTGAAGCTTTCTTT.

The chain carries TRBV11-2 and TRBJ2-7; perhaps D is TRBD1 or TRBD2 (5 bases each). V was trimmed by 4 bases and J by 1 base, leaving 11 bases between them. The CDR3 is 14 amino acids. CDR1 and CDR2 from the germline V gene are SGHAT and FQNNGV. The CDR3 protein is CASSSDSGSYEQYF. In DNA form, the CDR3 reads TGTGCCAGCAGCTCAGACAGCGGATCCTACGAGCAGTACTTC.

This clone was seen only once. This chain joins TRBV11-3 and TRBJ1-2; D is possibly TRBD1 (6 bases). Germline CDR1 reads SGHNT; CDR2 reads YENEEA. Trimming cost V 1 base and J 3 bases, with 12 bases left between them. CDR3 length: 15 amino acids. The CDR3 nucleotides are TGTGCCAGCAGCTTAGGAGCAGGGGCACACTATGGCTACACCTTC. Its protein product is CASSLGAGAHYGYTF.

The chain recombines TRBV18 with TRBJ2-5; TRBD2 matches 10 bases. Germline V gene data show CDR1 as KGHSH and CDR2 as LQKENI. The length of the CDR3 is 14 residues. The ends lost 6 bases at V and 3 bases at J; junction bases unmatched: 4. The CDR3: CASSKTSGEETQYF. The CDR3 DNA follows: TGTGCCAGCTCGAAAACTAGCGGGGAAGAGACCCAGTACTTC.

This rearrangement joins TRBV10-3 to TRBJ2-1, with D hard to call. Germline CDR1 and CDR2: ENHRY and SYGVKD. Trimming shortened V by 10 bases and J by 4 bases, and 11 bases separated the two germline ends. This CDR3 comprises 12 residues. The CDR3 is CATLGLYNEQFF. In DNA form, the CDR3 reads TGTGCCACCTTAGGGCTGTACAATGAGCAGTTCTTC.

This clone counts as medium-sized. The rearrangement joins TRBV6-5 to TRBJ2-2, with 9 bases that match TRBD1. The CDR3 is made up of 15 amino acids. The ends lost 6 bases at V and 3 bases at J; junction bases unmatched: 5. CDR1 is MNHEY, CDR2 SVGAGI, per germline. CDR3 sequence: CASSLRDRDTGELFF. CDR3 nucleotides: TGTGCCAGCAGCCTCCGGGACAGGGACACCGGGGAGCTGTTTTTT.

The CDR3 is CASSVNDGRGYEQYF. CDR3 nucleotides: TGTGCCAGCAGCGTCAATGACGGGAGAGGCTACGAGCAGTACTTC. This chain uses TRBV7-6 with TRBJ2-7; D perhaps matches TRBD2 (6 bases). The germline V gene has CDR1 SGHVS and CDR2 FNYEAQ. The CDR3 extends over 15 amino acids. With 5 bases removed from V and 3 bases from J, the gap between germline ends came to 17 bases.

The chain has TRBV2 and TRBJ2-1; 11 nucleotides align to TRBD2. The J segment lost 4 bases and the V segment lost 6 bases, leaving 8 bases of the junction unmatched. The CDR3 has 16 residues. Germline assignment: CDR1 SNHLY and CDR2 FYNNEI. CDR3 protein: CASRTPGLAAYNEQFF. CDR3 nucleotide sequence: TGTGCCAGCAGGACACCGGGACTAGCGGCATACAATGAGCAGTTCTTC.

The chain uses TRBV27 and TRBJ1-1; a weak D match, TRBD1 (5 bases). With 7 bases removed from V and 11 bases from J, the gap between germline ends came to 8 bases. Germline V gives CDR1 MNHEY, CDR2 SMNVEV (reference sequence). The CDR3 loop spans 9 amino acids. This chain's CDR3 is CASTWGAFF. In DNA, the CDR3 is TGTGCCAGCACATGGGGGGCTTTCTTT.

V usage is TRBV5-3 and J usage is TRBJ1-5, with D uncertain. TRBV5-3 is an open reading frame, and its role is uncertain. The V end lost 3 bases, the J end lost 4 bases, and 14 bases lay between the germline ends. The CDR3 length is 15 residues. CDR3 amino acids: CARSSLRNRNQPQHF. The DNA for the CDR3 is TGTGCCAGAAGCTCCCTTAGGAACCGTAATCAGCCCCAGCATTTT.

V and J are TRBV6-5 and TRBJ2-7; 7 bases match TRBD1. The CDR3 has 13 residues. CDR1 is MNHEY and CDR2 is SVGAGI in the germline V gene. J gave up 5 bases and V 6 bases, and 7 bases lay outside the gene matches. Here the CDR3 reads CASRSTGLNEQYF. Written as DNA, the CDR3 is TGTGCCAGCAGGTCGACAGGGCTCAACGAGCAGTACTTC.